The clone carrying this T cell receptor beta chain occurred once. This sample is drawn from a study of cytomegalovirus exposure and HLA in healthy donors. Vbeta (60) and Jbeta (13) primers were used in the PCR. Sequencing was performed with immunoSEQ multiplex PCR; in TCRdb, only in-frame clones are kept and a portion is missing. The sample shows approximately 76,000 clones, about 60% of them seen only once. The germline CDR1 and CDR2 sequences are SEHNR and FQNEAQ (reference sequence). The CDR3 is 16 residues long. J was trimmed by 7 bases and V by 1 base; bases with no gene match: 11. The gene calls are TRBV7-9 and TRBJ1-2; 8 positions match TRBD1. The receptor comes from a man under 40 in good health and CMV-seropositive. Sequences were obtained from PBMCs. The CDR3 loop reads CASSLGGTGPACGYTF. Here the CDR3 DNA reads TGTGCCAGCAGCTTAGGGGGGACAGGCCCGGCCTGTGGCTACACCTTC.